The 22 T cell receptor beta chains reported below all come from one sample, sequenced in a study of blood T cell repertoires in COVID-19. Method: immunoSEQ multiplex PCR; TCRdb's copy keeps in-frame clones and lacks some. The repertoire consists of roughly 200,000 clones, with roughly 85% occurring once and the leading ten covering over 3%. Material for sequencing was PBMCs or T cells enriched from blood (not recorded which). The source is a woman aged 40 to 50 with acute COVID-19.

This clone has just one count. The chain recombines TRBV7-9 with TRBJ2-1, with 10 bases aligning to TRBD2. CDR1 is SEHNR and CDR2 is FQNEAQ in the germline V gene (reference sequence). The CDR3 is 15 residues long. V shed 4 bases, J shed 4 bases, and the junction held 4 bases outside the gene matches. CDR3 protein: CASSSGAGGYNEQFF. DNA for the CDR3: TGTGCCAGCAGCTCCGGAGCGGGGGGGTACAATGAGCAGTTCTTC.

This clone is a singleton in its sample. The chain uses TRBV4-3 and TRBJ1-5; the D gene is possibly TRBD1 (5 bases). CDR3 size: 16 residues. V was trimmed by 4 bases and J by 2 bases, leaving 15 bases between them. CDR1 and CDR2 (germline): LGHNA, YSLEER. The CDR3 spells CASSREWGQGNQPQHF. CDR3 in DNA: TGCGCCAGCAGCCGCGAGTGGGGCCAAGGCAATCAGCCCCAGCATTTT.

The chain joins TRBV19 to TRBJ1-5, with 8 bases matching TRBD1. With 2 bases clipped from V and 6 bases from J, the junction kept 3 bases outside the gene matches. The CDR3 contains 14 residues. The V gene's germline CDR1 is LNHDA and CDR2 SQIVND (reference sequence). The DNA of the CDR3 is TGTGCCAGTAGTATACAACAGGGGGGTCAGCCCCAGCATTTT. It translates to CASSIQQGGQPQHF.

The J gene is TRBJ1-1, the V gene TRBV9; possible D gene TRBD1, 6 bases. Deletions cut 3 bases from V and 5 bases from J, with 14 bases between. This CDR3 contains 14 residues. Germline CDR1 is SGDLS and CDR2 is YYNGEE. In nucleotides, the CDR3 is TGTGCCAGCAGCGGTGGGGGAGGGGGAACTGAAGCTTTCTTT. Its translation is CASSGGGGGTEAFF.

The chain is built from TRBV25-1 and TRBJ1-4, with D maybe TRBD1 (6 bases). Germline V gene lookup returns CDR1 MGHDK and CDR2 SYGVNS. V dropped 3 bases and J dropped 7 bases, with 21 bases sitting between them. This CDR3 contains 17 residues. The CDR3 nucleotides read TGTGCCAGCAGTGATCCCGGGACACCCAAAGCCGGTGAAAAACTGTTTTTT. Its protein product is CASSDPGTPKAGEKLFF.

V is TRBV7-9 and J is TRBJ2-2; no reliable D call. The V gene lost 9 bases and the J gene lost 0 bases, with 11 bases spanning the gap. Germline lookup yields CDR1 SEHNR and CDR2 FQNEAQ (reference sequence). There are 14 residues in the CDR3. The CDR3 bases are TGTGCCAGAGAATCCGCAGCGAACACCGGGGAGCTGTTTTTT. The encoded protein is CARESAANTGELFF.

The V gene is TRBV4-1, the J gene TRBJ1-2, with D unclear. V shed 0 bases and J shed 5 bases, with 16 bases lying between them. The CDR3 extends over 16 amino acids. Germline CDR1 and CDR2: MGHRA and YSYEKL. CDR3 protein: CASSQDNLARGYGYTF. The CDR3 coding sequence is TGCGCCAGCAGCCAAGATAATTTGGCCCGGGGATATGGCTACACCTTC.

This chain connects TRBV10-3 to TRBJ2-7, with D possibly matching TRBD1 (5 bases). CDR3 length equals 12 residues. The ends were cut back, 10 bases at V and 2 bases at J, with 12 bases in the middle. CDR1 is ENHRY and CDR2 is SYGVKD in the germline V gene. CDR3 coding DNA: TGTGCCACTCTGACAGACACCTACGAGCAGTACTTC. Its protein is CATLTDTYEQYF.

This chain uses TRBV27 with TRBJ1-2; 7 bases fit TRBD1. With V trimmed by 2 bases and J by 4 bases, 4 bases remained unmatched. The CDR3 contains 14 residues. Per the germline V gene, CDR1 is MNHEY and CDR2 is SMNVEV (reference sequence). Written as DNA, the CDR3 is TGTGCCAGCAGTTTAAGGGGGACAGCCTATGGCTACACCTTC. Translation: CASSLRGTAYGYTF.

This clone was detected once. The chain joins TRBV4-1 to TRBJ2-3, with 14 bases fitting TRBD2. Germline V gene lookup returns CDR1 MGHRA and CDR2 YSYEKL. With V trimmed by 9 bases and J by 1 base, 15 bases remained unmatched. The CDR3 contains 19 residues. The CDR3 DNA follows: TGCGCCAGTTGTGGATCCGGGACTAGCGGGGGACTTTGCACAGATACGCAGTATTTT. Translation gives CASCGSGTSGGLCTDTQYF.

The CDR3 is CASSDTRTGGTDTQYF. For the CDR3, the DNA is TGTGCCAGCAGTGACACCCGGACAGGGGGCACAGATACGCAGTATTTT. The V and J genes are TRBV6-4 and TRBJ2-3; 9 bases are shared with TRBD1. With V trimmed by 2 bases and J by 1 base, 4 bases remained unmatched. Germline loops: CDR1 MRHNA, CDR2 SNTAGT. The CDR3 is made up of 16 amino acids.

The J gene is TRBJ1-2, the V gene TRBV4-1; 9 bases are a match to TRBD1. Germline CDR1 reads MGHRA; CDR2 reads YSYEKL. This CDR3 has 15 amino acids. V shed 5 bases, J shed 8 bases, and the junction held 12 bases outside the gene matches. CDR3 nucleotides: TGCGCCAGCAGCGTAAGGGGACAGGGATGGCACGGCTACACCTTC. This translates into CASSVRGQGWHGYTF.

This clone was seen a handful of times. The CDR3 is CASSRFFSGGADTQYF. CDR3 bases: TGTGCCAGCAGCCGATTTTTCAGCGGGGGGGCAGATACGCAGTATTTT. The chain is built from TRBV4-2 and TRBJ2-3, with 10 bases aligning to TRBD2. J lost 4 bases, V lost 4 bases, and 8 bases had no gene match. Germline V gene data show CDR1 as LGHNA and CDR2 as YNFKEQ. The CDR3 is 16 amino acids.

J is TRBJ2-5 and V is TRBV6-2 or TRBV6-3, with D possibly matching TRBD2 (5 bases). Germline CDR1 is MNHEY and CDR2 is SVGEGT. V lost 2 bases and J 1 base, leaving 14 bases between the germline ends. CDR3 length: 16 residues. The CDR3 protein is CASSYPPGSVQETQYF. Written as DNA, the CDR3 is TGTGCCAGCAGTTACCCTCCGGGTAGCGTCCAAGAGACCCAGTACTTC.

The chain is built from TRBV27 and TRBJ2-2; 9 nucleotides line up with TRBD1. With V trimmed by 3 bases and J by 0 bases, 11 bases remained unmatched. Looked up from germline, CDR1 is MNHEY and CDR2 is SMNVEV (reference sequence). The CDR3 sequence is 19 residues long. CDR3 residues: CASSFTGQGLEANTGELFF. The CDR3 nucleotides are TGTGCCAGCAGTTTTACGGGACAGGGCCTAGAGGCGAACACCGGGGAGCTGTTTTTT.

This chain uses TRBV19 with TRBJ1-1; 8 nucleotides agree with TRBD1. Germline values: CDR1 LNHDA, CDR2 SQIVND (reference sequence). V lost 6 bases and J lost 4; bases outside the gene matches: 7. The CDR3 contains 14 residues. The CDR3 spells CASSPRTGSTEAFF. In DNA form, the CDR3 reads TGTGCCAGTAGCCCTCGGACAGGGAGCACTGAAGCTTTCTTT.

This sequence joins TRBV11-2 and TRBJ1-4; 9 nucleotides agree with TRBD1. There are 17 residues in the CDR3. CDR1 is SGHAT and CDR2 is FQNNGV in the germline V gene. J was trimmed by 7 bases and V by 5 bases; bases with no gene match: 14. The CDR3 here is CASSLGQGGVGGEKLFF. Here the CDR3 DNA reads TGTGCCAGCAGCCTGGGACAGGGCGGCGTCGGGGGTGAAAAACTGTTTTTT.

This chain joins TRBV13 and TRBJ2-4; possible D gene TRBD1, 6 bases. The germline V gene has CDR1 PRHDT and CDR2 FYEKMQ (reference sequence). Between the trimmed V and J ends, which lost 5 bases and 2 bases, there was a span of 7 bases. CDR3 length: 13 residues. The CDR3: CASSQGTKNIQYF. For the CDR3, the DNA is TGTGCCAGCAGCCAGGGGACCAAAAACATTCAGTACTTC.

The rearrangement uses TRBV6-5 and TRBJ1-1; 8 bases fit TRBD1. V shed 2 bases, J shed 5 bases, and the junction held 7 bases outside the gene matches. Germline loops: CDR1 MNHEY, CDR2 SVGAGI. This CDR3 has 15 amino acids. The CDR3 nucleotides read TGTGCCAGCAGTTACCGCGGACAGGGAAGGACTGAAGCTTTCTTT. This translates into CASSYRGQGRTEAFF.

DNA of the CDR3: TGTGCCACCGAGACAGGACCTAGCAATCAGCCCCAGCATTTT. Its translation is CATETGPSNQPQHF. The V call is TRBV19, the J call TRBJ1-5; a possible D gene is TRBD1 (6 bases). The CDR3 runs 14 residues. Germline V gene data show CDR1 as LNHDA and CDR2 as SQIVND (reference sequence). Trimming removed 10 bases at V and 0 bases at J, with 13 bases between.

J is TRBJ1-6 and V is TRBV5-1, with 7 bases aligning to TRBD1. The junction had 5 bases not matched to a gene; V was cut back by 0 bases and J by 8 bases. This CDR3 spans 15 amino acids. Germline values: CDR1 SGHRS, CDR2 YFSETQ. The CDR3 spells CASSLAQGTDSPLHF. The CDR3 coding sequence is TGCGCCAGCAGCTTGGCACAGGGGACGGATTCACCCCTCCACTTT.

As for this clone: Other DNA sequences within the sample encode an identical CDR3. The V and J genes are TRBV7-3 and TRBJ2-1, with 11 bases fitting TRBD2. Germline CDR1 SGHTA, CDR2 FQGTGA. Trimming removed 5 bases from V and 2 bases from J; junction bases left unmatched: 2. This CDR3 comprises 15 residues. In DNA, the CDR3 is TGTGCCAGCAGCCTTAGCGGGGGGGCCTACAATGAGCAGTTCTTC. Protein sequence: CASSLSGGAYNEQFF.